This T cell receptor (beta chain) was sequenced in a study of T cells expressing NK-cell markers. The overall study: The study drew TCR beta repertoires from sorted CD3+CD56+NKG2C+, CD3+CD56+NKG2C- and CD3+CD56-NKG2C+ T cells. Whole-study results and caveats: Top CD8+ clonotypes included the dominant CD3+CD56+NKG2C+ clonotypes in roughly 6 donors. Unclear, still, was the HCMV specificity of the expanded NKG2C+ T cell clones.

Researchers built TCR beta cDNA using 5'RACE template switching with UMIs. TCRdb re-called the 5' RACE reads and gives one entry per CDR3 protein, without DNA. Seen in this sample are 550,000 or so distinct CDR3 sequences; the ten most common clones hold 3% to 4.5%. The CDR3 covers 13 residues. For this clonotype: Its antigen is as yet unknown.

The sequenced sample consisted of blood T cells: a sorted CD56 or NKG2C T cell subset, CD4+ or CD8+ T cells, or bulk PBMC T cells (not recorded which). The receptor was derived from a man younger than 35 in good health. The chain employs TRBV12-3 or TRBV12-4 and TRBJ1-2; lacking DNA, the TRBD1 call made by TCRdb goes unchecked. CDR3 protein: CASSAGEVYGYTF.